A single TCR beta chain is shown here with its context. TCRdb itself ran the 5' RACE reads through MiXCR, one entry per CDR3 protein. This table has roughly 250,000 distinct CDR3 sequences, around 17% appearing once. The CDR3 runs 15 residues. Per the germline V gene, CDR1 is SGHRS and CDR2 is YFSETQ. With 4 bases clipped from V and 5 bases from J, the junction kept 9 bases outside the gene matches. The data were taken from a study of T-cell memory formation after mild COVID-19. On the study more broadly: TCR clusters largely stayed donor specific.

The receptor was derived from a man between 18 and 35 years old who had mild COVID-19 (a few samples of this study predate the infection). Cell type and time point are not known. The material sequenced was PBMCs or a T cell subset sorted from them (not recorded which). This chain joins TRBV5-1 and TRBJ1-1; 9 bases line up with TRBD1. This CDR3 reads CASSKGTGLETEAFF. The CDR3 nucleotides read TGCGCCAGCAGCAAAGGGACAGGGCTGGAGACTGAAGCTTTCTTT.